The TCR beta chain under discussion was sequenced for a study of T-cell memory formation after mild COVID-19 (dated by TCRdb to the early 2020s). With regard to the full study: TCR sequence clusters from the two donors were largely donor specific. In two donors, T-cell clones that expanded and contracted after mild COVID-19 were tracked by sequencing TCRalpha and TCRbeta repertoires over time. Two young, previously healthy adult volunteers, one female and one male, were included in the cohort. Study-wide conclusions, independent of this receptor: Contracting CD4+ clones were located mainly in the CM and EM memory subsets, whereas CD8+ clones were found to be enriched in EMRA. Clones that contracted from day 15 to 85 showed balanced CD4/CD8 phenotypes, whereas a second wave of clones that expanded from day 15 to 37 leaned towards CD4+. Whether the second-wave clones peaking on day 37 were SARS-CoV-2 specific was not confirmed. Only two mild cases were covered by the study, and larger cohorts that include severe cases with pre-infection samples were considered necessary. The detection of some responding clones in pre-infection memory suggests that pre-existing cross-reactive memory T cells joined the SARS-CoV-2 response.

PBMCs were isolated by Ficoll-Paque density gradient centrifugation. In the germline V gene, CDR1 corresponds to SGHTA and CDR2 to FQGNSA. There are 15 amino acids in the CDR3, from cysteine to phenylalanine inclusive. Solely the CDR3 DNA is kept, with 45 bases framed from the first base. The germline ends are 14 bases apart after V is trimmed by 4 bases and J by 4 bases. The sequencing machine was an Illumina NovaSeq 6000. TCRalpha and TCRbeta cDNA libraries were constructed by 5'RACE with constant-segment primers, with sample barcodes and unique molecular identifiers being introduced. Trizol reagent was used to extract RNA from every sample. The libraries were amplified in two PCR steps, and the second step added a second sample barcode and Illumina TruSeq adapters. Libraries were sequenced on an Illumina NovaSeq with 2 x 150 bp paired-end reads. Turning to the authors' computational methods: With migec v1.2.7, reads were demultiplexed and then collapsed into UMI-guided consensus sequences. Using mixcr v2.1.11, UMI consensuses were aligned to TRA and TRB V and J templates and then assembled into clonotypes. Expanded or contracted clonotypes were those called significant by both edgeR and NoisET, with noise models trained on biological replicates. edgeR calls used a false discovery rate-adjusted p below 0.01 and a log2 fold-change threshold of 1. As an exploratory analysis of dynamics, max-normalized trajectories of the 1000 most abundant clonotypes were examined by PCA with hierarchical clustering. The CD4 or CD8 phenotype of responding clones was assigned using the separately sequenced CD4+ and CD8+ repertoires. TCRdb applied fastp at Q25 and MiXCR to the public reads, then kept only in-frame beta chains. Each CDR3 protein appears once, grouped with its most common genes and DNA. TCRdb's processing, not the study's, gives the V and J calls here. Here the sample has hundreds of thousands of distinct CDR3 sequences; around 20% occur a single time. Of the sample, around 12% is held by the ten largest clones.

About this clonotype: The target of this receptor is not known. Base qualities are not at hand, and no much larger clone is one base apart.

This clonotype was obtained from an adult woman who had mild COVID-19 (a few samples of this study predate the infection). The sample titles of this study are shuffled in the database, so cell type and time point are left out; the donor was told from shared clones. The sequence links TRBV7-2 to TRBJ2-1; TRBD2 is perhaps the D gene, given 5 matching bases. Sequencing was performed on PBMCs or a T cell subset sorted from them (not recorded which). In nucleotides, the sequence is TGTGCCAGCAGCTCGAGAGGAGGTGTATACAATGAGCAGTTCTTC. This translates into CASSSRGGVYNEQFF. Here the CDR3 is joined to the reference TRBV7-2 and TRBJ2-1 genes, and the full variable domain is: GAGVSQSPSNKVTEKGKDVELRCDPISGHTALYWYRQSLGQGLEFLIYFQGNSAPDKSGLPSDRFSAERTGGSVSTLTIQRTQQEDSAVYLCASSSRGGVYNEQFFGPGTRLTVL.